Below are 21 T cell receptor beta chains sequenced from a single sample in a study of cytomegalovirus exposure and HLA in healthy donors. Primers: 60 Vbeta forward and 13 Jbeta reverse. Libraries were prepared by immunoSEQ multiplex PCR; TCRdb keeps only in-frame clonotypes and omits some of them. Here the sample spans 150,000 to 200,000 clones, more than 80% being singletons. The sequenced sample was PBMCs. The source of these receptors is a woman aged 18-29 years in good health and CMV-seronegative.

The rearrangement links TRBV11-3 to TRBJ2-1; TRBD2 matches 9 bases. CDR1 and CDR2 from the germline V gene are SGHNT and YENEEA. Unmatched junction bases numbered 10, after V lost 5 bases and J lost 8 bases. The length of the CDR3 is 15 residues. The CDR3, as DNA: TGTGCCAGCAGCGGCGGGGGGGCTAGTAGGTATGAGCAGTTCTTC. The encoded protein is CASSGGGASRYEQFF.

CDR3 in amino acids: CASSSSRGKQETQYF. The CDR3 DNA reads as TGTGCCAGCAGCTCATCCCGGGGAAAACAAGAGACCCAGTACTTC. The rearrangement links TRBV11-3 to TRBJ2-5, with a tentative D call TRBD2 (5 bases). The CDR3 is made up of 15 amino acids. The V end lost 4 bases, the J end lost 2 bases, and 14 bases lay between the germline ends. Germline V gene data show CDR1 as SGHNT and CDR2 as YENEEA.

This chain links TRBV19 with TRBJ2-2; D not resolved. The CDR3 extends over 13 amino acids. Germline loops: CDR1 LNHDA, CDR2 SQIVND (reference sequence). V was cut by 7 bases and J by 6 bases, with 12 bases left in between. The CDR3 region is CASNKVQAGELFF. For the CDR3, the DNA is TGTGCCAGTAACAAGGTCCAGGCCGGGGAGCTGTTTTTT.

V usage is TRBV2 and J usage is TRBJ2-7; D possibly corresponds to TRBD1 (6 bases). Germline V gene data show CDR1 as SNHLY and CDR2 as FYNNEI. The CDR3 is 14 amino acids. The V end was cut by 6 bases, the J end by 4 bases, with 16 bases between. The CDR3, as DNA: TGTGCCAGCAGCGAGATCCTACAGGGTTACGAGCAGTACTTC. This translates into CASSEILQGYEQYF.

The chain is built from TRBV6-6 and TRBJ2-2, with D perhaps TRBD2 (5 bases). The germline V gene has CDR1 MNHNY and CDR2 SVGAGI (reference sequence). The CDR3 consists of 14 residues. The germline V and J ends were trimmed by 5 bases and 7 bases, with 14 bases remaining between them. As DNA, the CDR3 is TGTGCCAGCAGTCCTGGACTGCGCGGCGGGGAGCTGTTTTTT. Its translation is CASSPGLRGGELFF.

The CDR3 DNA reads TGTGCCAGCAGTTACCTCACCGGGACTAGCACCAATGAGCAGTTCTTC. Amino acids: CASSYLTGTSTNEQFF. The chain carries TRBV6-5 and TRBJ2-1, with 9 bases matching TRBD2. CDR1 and CDR2 from the germline V gene are MNHEY and SVGAGI. The CDR3 has 16 amino acids. V was clipped by 2 bases and J by 6 bases; unmatched bases: 8.

This clone was recorded only once. The chain carries TRBV11-2 and TRBJ1-4; D might be TRBD1 (6 bases). The V gene's germline CDR1 is SGHAT and CDR2 FQNNGV. V was trimmed by 1 base and J by 6 bases, leaving 15 bases between them. This CDR3 spans 16 amino acids. In nucleotides, the CDR3 is TGTGCCAGCAGCTTAGGAGGGAGTAACAGGGATGAAAAACTGTTTTTT. This sequence encodes CASSLGGSNRDEKLFF.

This clone was seen a few times. The gene calls are TRBV27 and TRBJ2-1, with 7 positions matching TRBD1. V dropped 5 bases and J dropped 4; count of bases not matched to a gene: 8. Per germline, CDR1 MNHEY and CDR2 SMNVEV (reference sequence). The CDR3 runs to 15 residues. CDR3 in DNA: TGTGCCAGCAGTAAAGGGGACAGAATTTACAATGAGCAGTTCTTC. This encodes CASSKGDRIYNEQFF.

This clone was seen only once. The chain combines TRBV6-6 with TRBJ1-5; D is unresolved. The CDR3 extends over 12 amino acids. V shed 5 bases and J shed 9 bases, with 11 bases lying between them. The germline V gene encodes CDR1 MNHNY and CDR2 SVGAGI (reference sequence). The CDR3 spells CASSAPGGPQHF. CDR3 DNA: TGTGCCAGCAGTGCCCCCGGCGGGCCCCAGCATTTT.

The chain joins TRBV7-2 to TRBJ2-3; 12 bases fit TRBD2. The germline V gene encodes CDR1 SGHTA and CDR2 FQGNSA. The length of the CDR3 is 17 residues. After removal of 6 bases from V and 0 bases from J, the junction contained 7 bases not matched to a gene. The DNA of the CDR3 is TGTGCCAGCAGACTGACTAGCGGGAGTGTCAGCACAGATACGCAGTATTTT. Translating it yields CASRLTSGSVSTDTQYF.

The V and J genes are TRBV19 and TRBJ2-3; TRBD1 agrees at 7 bases. The CDR3 has 14 residues. Germline loops: CDR1 LNHDA, CDR2 SQIVND (reference sequence). V shed 7 bases and J 4 bases; nucleotides not matched to a gene: 8. CDR3 amino acids: CASTPGQEADTQYF. Written as DNA, the CDR3 is TGTGCCAGTACCCCCGGACAGGAAGCAGATACGCAGTATTTT.

The V call is TRBV6-5, the J call TRBJ2-5; 8 bases align to TRBD1. The DNA end is a closer match to TRBJ2-7, so the J assignment may be wrong. This CDR3 spans 15 amino acids. CDR1 and CDR2 (germline): MNHEY, SVGAGI. The CDR3 DNA reads TGTGCCAGCAGTTACTCAAGGACAGGGTTCTACGAGCAGTACTTC. Protein product: CASSYSRTGFYEQYF.

V is TRBV19 and J is TRBJ1-1; 8 bases fit TRBD1. The CDR3 contains 18 residues. V trimming: 3 bases; J trimming: 4 bases; junction bases outside the gene matches: 16. The germline V gene has CDR1 LNHDA and CDR2 SQIVND (reference sequence). The CDR3 sequence is CASSILGLPGTGLTEAFF. As DNA, the CDR3 is TGTGCCAGTAGTATCTTGGGGCTACCGGGGACAGGACTCACTGAAGCTTTCTTT.

The V and J genes are TRBV7-8 and TRBJ2-5, with 7 positions matching TRBD1. The ends lost 1 base at V and 7 bases at J; junction bases unmatched: 9. Per germline, CDR1 SGHVS and CDR2 FQNEAQ. The CDR3 loop spans 15 amino acids. CDR3 sequence (DNA): TGTGCCAGCAGCTTAGGGGGACAGTCAGGAGCGACCCAGTACTTC. It codes for CASSLGGQSGATQYF.

As to this clone: One junction end disagrees with the germline gene, perhaps due to a read error. The chain carries TRBV23-1 and TRBJ1-5, with D hard to call. TRBV23-1 counts as an open reading frame of uncertain function. The CDR3 extends over 10 amino acids. CDR3 DNA sequence: TGCGCCAGCAGTCAATCTGGCCGAATTTTT. This encodes CASSQSGRIF.

This sequence joins TRBV2 and TRBJ2-7, with TRBD2 matching over 11 bases. V trimming: 6 bases; J trimming: 6 bases; junction bases outside the gene matches: 7. The CDR3 contains 14 residues. From germline, CDR1 is SNHLY and CDR2 FYNNEI. The CDR3 sequence: CASSLLAGVREQYF. Here the CDR3 DNA reads TGTGCCAGCAGCCTACTAGCGGGAGTTCGCGAGCAGTACTTC.

DNA of the CDR3: TGTGCCAGCACCTCCCCGCGGGGGGGGTCGATTCCTGAGCAGTTCTTC. It encodes CASTSPRGGSIPEQFF. The V call is TRBV27, the J call TRBJ2-1; TRBD2 aligns across 9 bases. This CDR3 is built from 16 residues. The trim removed 7 bases at V and 9 bases at J, leaving 16 bases unmatched. Germline V CDR1 and CDR2: MNHEY, SMNVEV (reference sequence).

The chain links TRBV6-1 to TRBJ2-7; D gene uncertain. V dropped 5 bases and J dropped 3 bases, with 8 bases sitting between them. The germline CDR1 and CDR2 sequences are MNHNS and SASEGT. The CDR3 is 12 residues long. The CDR3 DNA sequence: TGTGCCAGCAGTCCTAGTTACTACGAGCAGTACTTC. Translated: CASSPSYYEQYF.

V usage is TRBV30 and J usage is TRBJ2-1, with a possible D match to TRBD2 (5 bases). The V gene lost 0 bases and the J gene lost 3 bases, with 18 bases spanning the gap. The germline V gene has CDR1 GTSNPN and CDR2 SVGIG (reference sequence). This CDR3 has 17 residues. The DNA of the CDR3 is TGTGCCTGGAGTGTAGCGGCAGTCAGAATACTCTACAATGAGCAGTTCTTC. Translating gives CAWSVAAVRILYNEQFF.

This chain uses TRBV6-6 with TRBJ2-7; TRBD2 matches 10 bases. The germline V gene encodes CDR1 MNHNY and CDR2 SVGAGI (reference sequence). CDR3 size: 15 residues. J was trimmed by 2 bases and V by 6 bases; bases with no gene match: 7. Here the CDR3 reads CASSSLSGGTYEQYF. CDR3 DNA: TGTGCCAGCAGCTCCCTTAGCGGGGGGACCTACGAGCAGTACTTC.

This chain's CDR3 is CASSLFGGGSTDTQYF. The CDR3, as DNA: TGCGCCAGCAGCTTGTTTGGGGGCGGGAGCACAGATACGCAGTATTTT. The chain is built from TRBV5-1 and TRBJ2-3; possibly TRBD1 for D (6 bases). In germline, CDR1 is SGHRS, CDR2 YFSETQ. The CDR3 covers 16 residues. Trimming removed 1 base at V and 0 bases at J, with 12 bases between.